This TCR beta chain was recorded in a study of spatial heterogeneity in lung cancer. In TCRdb, the 5' RACE reads were re-called with MiXCR into one record per CDR3 protein. The repertoire includes 30,000 to 45,000 distinct CDR3 sequences, 6.5% to 8.5% of them detected once, and around 30% sits in the top ten. V lost 8 bases to trimming and J lost 6 bases; unmatched junction nucleotides: 7. CDR1 and CDR2 from the germline V gene are MNHEY and SVGEGT. This CDR3 is built from 14 residues. The table lists this clonotype with many counts. Specified time point: sample taken at primary tumor resection. Sequencing was performed on whole RNA extracted from tumor and nontumor lung tissue, or from frozen PBMC, and the material was left unsorted.

The clonotype was recovered from a male donor with early-stage non-small cell lung cancer. This chain links TRBV6-2 or TRBV6-3 with TRBJ1-6, with TRBD1 identical over 7 bases. Sequences were derived from PBMCs, sampled at surgery. DNA for the CDR3: TGTGCCAGCGGTCGGGACAGACCTAATTCACCCCTCCACTTT. The encoded protein is CASGRDRPNSPLHF.